This T cell receptor (beta chain) was documented in a study of T cell repertoires in cytomegalovirus infection. In the study overall: Matching HLA type, along with CMV infection, was indicated by public TCR beta signatures.

Comment on this clonotype: Its antigen is still unknown.

The CDR3 consists of 13 residues. V gave up 7 bases and J gave up 10 bases; unmatched junction bases: 11. Germline V lookup: CDR1 MNHNY, CDR2 SVGAGI (reference sequence). Using its own MiXCR run on the reads, TCRdb lists one record per CDR3 protein. The table records approximately 110,000 distinct CDR3 sequences, roughly a tenth of them present only once. The receptor was derived from a human donor in good health (CMV status not recorded). Some clones in this sample may be carry-over from other donors' samples. The V call is TRBV6-6, the J call TRBJ2-7; 9 bases agree with TRBD2. The specimen sequenced was PBMCs, sequenced either directly or after in vitro stimulation (not recorded which). The CDR3 DNA reads as TGTGCCAGCAATAGACTAGCGGCACCCAATCAGTACTTC. It yields the protein CASNRLAAPNQYF.